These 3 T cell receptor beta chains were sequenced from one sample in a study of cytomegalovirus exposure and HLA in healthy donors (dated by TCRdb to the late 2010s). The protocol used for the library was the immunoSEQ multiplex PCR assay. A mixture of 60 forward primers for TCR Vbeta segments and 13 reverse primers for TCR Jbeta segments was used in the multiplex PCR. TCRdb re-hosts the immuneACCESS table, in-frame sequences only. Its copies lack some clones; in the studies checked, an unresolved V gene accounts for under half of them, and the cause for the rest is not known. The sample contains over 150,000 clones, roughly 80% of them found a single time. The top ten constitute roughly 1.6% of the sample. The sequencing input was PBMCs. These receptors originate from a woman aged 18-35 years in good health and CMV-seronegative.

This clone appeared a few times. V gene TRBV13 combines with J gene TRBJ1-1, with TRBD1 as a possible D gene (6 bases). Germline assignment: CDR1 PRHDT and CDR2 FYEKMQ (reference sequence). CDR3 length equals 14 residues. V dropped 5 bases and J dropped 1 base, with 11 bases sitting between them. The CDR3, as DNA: TGTGCCAGCAGCCCACAGGGTAGGAACACTGAAGCTTTCTTT. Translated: CASSPQGRNTEAFF.

CDR3 sequence: CASSQGTANTEAFF. In nucleotides, the CDR3 is TGTGCCAGCAGCCAGGGGACGGCGAACACTGAAGCTTTCTTT. The chain uses TRBV7-2 and TRBJ1-1, with a tentative D call TRBD1 (6 bases). V shed 5 bases and J shed 1 base, with 11 bases lying between them. Per germline, CDR1 SGHTA and CDR2 FQGNSA. The CDR3 is 14 amino acids.

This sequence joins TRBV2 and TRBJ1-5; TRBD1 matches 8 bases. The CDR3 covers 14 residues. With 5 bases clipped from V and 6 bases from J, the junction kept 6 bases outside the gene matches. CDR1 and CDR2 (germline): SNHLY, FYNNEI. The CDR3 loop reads CASSIDRGAQPQHF. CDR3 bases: TGTGCCAGCAGTATTGACAGGGGCGCTCAGCCCCAGCATTTT.